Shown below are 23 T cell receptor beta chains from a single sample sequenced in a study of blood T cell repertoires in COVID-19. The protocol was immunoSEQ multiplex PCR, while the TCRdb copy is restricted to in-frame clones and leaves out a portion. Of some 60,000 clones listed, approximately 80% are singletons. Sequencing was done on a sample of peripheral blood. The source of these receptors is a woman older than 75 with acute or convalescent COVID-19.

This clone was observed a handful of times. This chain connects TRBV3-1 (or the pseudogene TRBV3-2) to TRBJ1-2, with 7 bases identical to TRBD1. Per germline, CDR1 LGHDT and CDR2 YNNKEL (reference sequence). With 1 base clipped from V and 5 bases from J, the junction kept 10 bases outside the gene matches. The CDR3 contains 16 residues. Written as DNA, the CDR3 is TGTGCCAGCAGCCAAGGACACAGGGGCCCTAGGTATGGCTACACCTTC. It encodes CASSQGHRGPRYGYTF.

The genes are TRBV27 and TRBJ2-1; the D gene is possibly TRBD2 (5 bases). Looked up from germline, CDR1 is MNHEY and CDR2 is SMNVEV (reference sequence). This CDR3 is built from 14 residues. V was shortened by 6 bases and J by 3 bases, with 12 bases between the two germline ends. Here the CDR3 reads CASRPRADYNEQFF. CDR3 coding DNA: TGTGCCAGCAGACCCCGAGCGGACTACAATGAGCAGTTCTTC.

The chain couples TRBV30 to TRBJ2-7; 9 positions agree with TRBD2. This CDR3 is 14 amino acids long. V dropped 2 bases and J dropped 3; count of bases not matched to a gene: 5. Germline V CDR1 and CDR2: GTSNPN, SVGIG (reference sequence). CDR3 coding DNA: TGTGCCTGGAGTACGCTAGCGGGATACTACGAGCAGTACTTC. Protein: CAWSTLAGYYEQYF.

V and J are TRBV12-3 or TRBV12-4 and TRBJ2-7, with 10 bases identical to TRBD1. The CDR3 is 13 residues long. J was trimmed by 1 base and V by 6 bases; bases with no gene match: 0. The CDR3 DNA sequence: TGTGCCAGCAGGGGACAGGGGTCCTACGAGCAGTACTTC. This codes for CASRGQGSYEQYF.

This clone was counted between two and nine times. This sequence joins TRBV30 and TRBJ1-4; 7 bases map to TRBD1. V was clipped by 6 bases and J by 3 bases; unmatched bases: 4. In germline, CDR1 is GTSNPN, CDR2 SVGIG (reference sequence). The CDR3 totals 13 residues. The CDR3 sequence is CACRDSPNEKLFF. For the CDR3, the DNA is TGTGCCTGTAGGGACAGCCCTAATGAAAAACTGTTTTTT.

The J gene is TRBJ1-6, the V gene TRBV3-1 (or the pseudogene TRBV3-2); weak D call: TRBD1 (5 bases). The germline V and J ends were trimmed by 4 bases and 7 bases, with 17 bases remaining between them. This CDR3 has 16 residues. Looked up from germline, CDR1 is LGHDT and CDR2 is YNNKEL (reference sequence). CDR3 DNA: TGTGCCAGCAGCCCTCTTCTCCAAAGGACAAATTCACCCCTCCACTTT. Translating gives CASSPLLQRTNSPLHF.

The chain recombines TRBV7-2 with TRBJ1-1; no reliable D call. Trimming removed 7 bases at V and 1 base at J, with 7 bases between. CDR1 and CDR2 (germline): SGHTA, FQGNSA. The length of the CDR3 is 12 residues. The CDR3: CASMPGNTEAFF. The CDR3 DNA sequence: TGTGCCAGCATGCCGGGGAACACTGAAGCTTTCTTT.

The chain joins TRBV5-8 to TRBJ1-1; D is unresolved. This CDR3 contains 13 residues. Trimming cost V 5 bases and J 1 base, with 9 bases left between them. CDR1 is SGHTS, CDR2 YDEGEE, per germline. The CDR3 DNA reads TGTGCCAGCAGAAGAACACGGAACACTGAAGCTTTCTTT. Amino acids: CASRRTRNTEAFF.

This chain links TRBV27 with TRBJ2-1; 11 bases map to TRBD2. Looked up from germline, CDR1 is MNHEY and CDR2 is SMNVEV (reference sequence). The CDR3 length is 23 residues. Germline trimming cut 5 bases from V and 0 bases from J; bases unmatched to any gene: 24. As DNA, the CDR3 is TGTGCCAGCAGTCTCGGAGGACTAGCGGGTCTACTCCGAGGGGGCAGCTCCTACAATGAGCAGTTCTTC. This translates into CASSLGGLAGLLRGGSSYNEQFF.

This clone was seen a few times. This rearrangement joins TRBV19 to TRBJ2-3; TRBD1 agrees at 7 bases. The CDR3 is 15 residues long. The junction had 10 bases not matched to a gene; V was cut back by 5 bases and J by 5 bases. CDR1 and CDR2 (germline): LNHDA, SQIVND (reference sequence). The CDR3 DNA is TGTGCCAGTAGTCCCAAGGACAGGCAAGGAGATACGCAGTATTTT. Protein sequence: CASSPKDRQGDTQYF.

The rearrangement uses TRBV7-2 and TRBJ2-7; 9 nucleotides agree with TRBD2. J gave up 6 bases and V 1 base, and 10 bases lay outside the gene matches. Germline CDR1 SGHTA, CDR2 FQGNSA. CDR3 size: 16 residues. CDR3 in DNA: TGTGCCAGCAGCTTAGTGTCCCTAGCGGGGACGGGCGAGCAGTACTTC. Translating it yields CASSLVSLAGTGEQYF.

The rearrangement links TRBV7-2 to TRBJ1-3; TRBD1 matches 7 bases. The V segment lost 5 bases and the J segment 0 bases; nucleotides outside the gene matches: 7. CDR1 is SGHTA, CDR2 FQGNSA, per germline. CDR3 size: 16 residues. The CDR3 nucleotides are TGTGCCAGCAGCCTAGGACAGGCTGACTCTGGAAACACCATATATTTT. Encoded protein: CASSLGQADSGNTIYF.

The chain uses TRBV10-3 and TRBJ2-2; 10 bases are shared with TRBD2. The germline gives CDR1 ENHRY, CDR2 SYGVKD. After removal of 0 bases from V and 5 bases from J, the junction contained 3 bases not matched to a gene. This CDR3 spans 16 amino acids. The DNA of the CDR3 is TGTGCCATCAGTGAGTCAACTAGCGGGATTACCGGGGAGCTGTTTTTT. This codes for CAISESTSGITGELFF.

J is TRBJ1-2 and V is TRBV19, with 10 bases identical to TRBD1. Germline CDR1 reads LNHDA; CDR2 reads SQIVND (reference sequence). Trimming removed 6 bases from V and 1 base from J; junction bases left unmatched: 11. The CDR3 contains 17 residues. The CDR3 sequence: CASRPRGGTGDNYGYTF. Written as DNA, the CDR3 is TGTGCCAGTAGGCCCCGAGGGGGGACAGGGGATAACTATGGCTACACCTTC.

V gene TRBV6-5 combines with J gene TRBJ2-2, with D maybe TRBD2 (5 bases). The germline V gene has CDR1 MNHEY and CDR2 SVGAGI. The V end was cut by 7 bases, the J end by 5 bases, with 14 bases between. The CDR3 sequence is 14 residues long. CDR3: CASTSGSQTGELFF. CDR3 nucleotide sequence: TGTGCCAGCACTTCGGGATCCCAGACCGGGGAGCTGTTTTTT.

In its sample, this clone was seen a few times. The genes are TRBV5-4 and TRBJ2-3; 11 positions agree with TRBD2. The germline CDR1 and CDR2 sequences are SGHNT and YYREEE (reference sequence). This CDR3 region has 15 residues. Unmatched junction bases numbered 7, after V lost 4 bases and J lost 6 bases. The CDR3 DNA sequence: TGTGCCAGCAGCACTAGCGGGAGCTGGCCCGATACGCAGTATTTT. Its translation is CASSTSGSWPDTQYF. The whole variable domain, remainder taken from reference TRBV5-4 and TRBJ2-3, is ETGVTQSPTHLIKTRGQQVTLRCSSQSGHNTVSWYQQALGQGPQFIFQYYREEENGRGNFPPRFSGLQFPNYSSELNVNALELDDSALYLCASSTSGSWPDTQYFGPGTRLTVL.

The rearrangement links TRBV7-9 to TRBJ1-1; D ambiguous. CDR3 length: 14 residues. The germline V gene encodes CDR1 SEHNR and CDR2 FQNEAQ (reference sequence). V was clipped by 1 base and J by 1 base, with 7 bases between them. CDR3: CASSLDSPNTEAFF. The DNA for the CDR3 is TGTGCCAGCAGCTTAGACAGCCCGAACACTGAAGCTTTCTTT.

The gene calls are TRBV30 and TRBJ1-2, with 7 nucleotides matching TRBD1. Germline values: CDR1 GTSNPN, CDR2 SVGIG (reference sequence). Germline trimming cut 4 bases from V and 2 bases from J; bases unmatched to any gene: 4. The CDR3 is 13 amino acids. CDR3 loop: CAWTTGYNYGYTF. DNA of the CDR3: TGTGCCTGGACGACAGGGTACAACTATGGCTACACCTTC.

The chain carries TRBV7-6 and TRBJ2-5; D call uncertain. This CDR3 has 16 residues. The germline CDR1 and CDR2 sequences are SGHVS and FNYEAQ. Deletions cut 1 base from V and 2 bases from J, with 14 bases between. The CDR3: CASSLVPSGGQETQYF. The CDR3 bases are TGTGCCAGCAGCTTAGTACCTAGTGGCGGACAAGAGACCCAGTACTTC.

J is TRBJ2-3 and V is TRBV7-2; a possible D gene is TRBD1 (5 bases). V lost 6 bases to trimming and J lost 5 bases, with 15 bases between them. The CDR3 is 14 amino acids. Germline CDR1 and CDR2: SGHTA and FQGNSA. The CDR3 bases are TGTGCCAGCAGTCCGTCCAGGGTCAGAGATACGCAGTATTTT. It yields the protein CASSPSRVRDTQYF.

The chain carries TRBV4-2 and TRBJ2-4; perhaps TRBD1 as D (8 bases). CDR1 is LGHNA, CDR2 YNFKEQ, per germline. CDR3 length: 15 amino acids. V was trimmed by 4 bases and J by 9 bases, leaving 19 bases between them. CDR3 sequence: CASSRRTTGEGIQYF. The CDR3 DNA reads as TGTGCCAGCAGCCGAAGAACGACAGGGGAGGGCATTCAGTACTTC.

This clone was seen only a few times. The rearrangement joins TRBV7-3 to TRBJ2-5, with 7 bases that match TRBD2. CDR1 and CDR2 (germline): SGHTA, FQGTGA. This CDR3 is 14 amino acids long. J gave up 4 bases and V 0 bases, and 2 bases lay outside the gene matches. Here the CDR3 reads CASSLTSGSETQYF. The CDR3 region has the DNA TGTGCCAGCAGCTTAACTAGCGGGTCAGAGACCCAGTACTTC.

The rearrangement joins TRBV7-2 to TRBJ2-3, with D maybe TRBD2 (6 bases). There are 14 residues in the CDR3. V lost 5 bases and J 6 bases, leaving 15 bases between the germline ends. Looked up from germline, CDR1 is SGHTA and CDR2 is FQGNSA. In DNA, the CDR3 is TGTGCCAGCAGCCTAGGGTGGGGGGTCGATACGCAGTATTTT. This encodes CASSLGWGVDTQYF.